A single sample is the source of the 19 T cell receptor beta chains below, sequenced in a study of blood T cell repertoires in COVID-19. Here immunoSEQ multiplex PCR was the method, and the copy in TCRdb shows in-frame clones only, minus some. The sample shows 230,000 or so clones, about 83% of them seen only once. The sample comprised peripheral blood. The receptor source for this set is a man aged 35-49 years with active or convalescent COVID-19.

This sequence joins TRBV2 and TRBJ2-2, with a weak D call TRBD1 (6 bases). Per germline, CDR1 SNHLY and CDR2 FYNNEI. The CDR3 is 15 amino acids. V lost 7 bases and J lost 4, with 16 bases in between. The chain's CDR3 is CASKKPAGVTGELFF. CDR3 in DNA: TGTGCCAGCAAAAAGCCCGCAGGGGTCACCGGGGAGCTGTTTTTT.

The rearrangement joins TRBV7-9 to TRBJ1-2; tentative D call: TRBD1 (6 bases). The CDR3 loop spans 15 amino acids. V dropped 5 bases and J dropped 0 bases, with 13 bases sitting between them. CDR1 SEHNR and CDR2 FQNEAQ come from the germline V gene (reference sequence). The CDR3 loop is CASSPGQLTNYGYTF. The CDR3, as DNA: TGTGCCAGCAGCCCCGGACAGCTAACTAACTATGGCTACACCTTC.

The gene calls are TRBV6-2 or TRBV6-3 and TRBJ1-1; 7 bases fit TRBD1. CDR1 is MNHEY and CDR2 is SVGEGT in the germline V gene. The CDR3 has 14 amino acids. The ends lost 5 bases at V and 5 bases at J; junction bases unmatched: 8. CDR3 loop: CASSPATGSTEAFF. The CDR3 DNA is TGTGCCAGCAGTCCCGCGACAGGGTCGACTGAAGCTTTCTTT.

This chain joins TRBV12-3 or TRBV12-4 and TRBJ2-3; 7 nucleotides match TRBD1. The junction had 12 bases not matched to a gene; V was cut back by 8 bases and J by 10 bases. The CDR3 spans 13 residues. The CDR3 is CASRSHGQVPQYF. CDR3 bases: TGTGCCAGCCGGAGCCACGGACAGGTTCCGCAGTATTTT.

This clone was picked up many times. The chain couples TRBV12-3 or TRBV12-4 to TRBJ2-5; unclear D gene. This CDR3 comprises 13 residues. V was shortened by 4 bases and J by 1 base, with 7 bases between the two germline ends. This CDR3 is CASSSTLQETQYF. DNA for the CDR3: TGTGCCAGCAGTTCAACTCTCCAAGAGACCCAGTACTTC.

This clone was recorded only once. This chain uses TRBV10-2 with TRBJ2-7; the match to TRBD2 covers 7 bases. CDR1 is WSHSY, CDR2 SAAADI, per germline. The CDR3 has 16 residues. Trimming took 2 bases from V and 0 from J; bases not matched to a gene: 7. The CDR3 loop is CASSETWGGSSYEQYF. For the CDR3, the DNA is TGCGCCAGCAGTGAGACTTGGGGGGGGAGCTCCTACGAGCAGTACTTC.

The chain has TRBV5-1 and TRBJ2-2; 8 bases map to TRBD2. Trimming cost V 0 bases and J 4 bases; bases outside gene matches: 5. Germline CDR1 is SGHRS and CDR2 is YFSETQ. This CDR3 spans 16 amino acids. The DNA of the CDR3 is TGCGCCAGCAGCTTGGCGGCGGGAGGTTTCACCGGGGAGCTGTTTTTT. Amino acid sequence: CASSLAAGGFTGELFF.

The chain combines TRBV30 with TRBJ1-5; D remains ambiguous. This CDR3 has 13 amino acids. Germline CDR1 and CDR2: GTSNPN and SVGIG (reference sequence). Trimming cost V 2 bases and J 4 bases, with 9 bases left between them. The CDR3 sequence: CAWSSDGNQPQHF. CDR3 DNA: TGTGCCTGGAGTTCAGACGGGAATCAGCCCCAGCATTTT.

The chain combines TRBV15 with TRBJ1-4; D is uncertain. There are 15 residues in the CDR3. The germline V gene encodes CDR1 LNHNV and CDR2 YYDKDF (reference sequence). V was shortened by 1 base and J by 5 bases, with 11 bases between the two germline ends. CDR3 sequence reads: CATSRGPENNEKLFF. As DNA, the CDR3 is TGTGCCACCAGCAGAGGCCCCGAGAACAATGAAAAACTGTTTTTT.

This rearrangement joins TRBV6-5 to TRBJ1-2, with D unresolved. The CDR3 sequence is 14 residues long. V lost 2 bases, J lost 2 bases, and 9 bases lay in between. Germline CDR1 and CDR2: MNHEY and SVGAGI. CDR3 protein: CASSYQAGNYGYTF. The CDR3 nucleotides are TGTGCCAGCAGTTACCAAGCGGGAAACTATGGCTACACCTTC.

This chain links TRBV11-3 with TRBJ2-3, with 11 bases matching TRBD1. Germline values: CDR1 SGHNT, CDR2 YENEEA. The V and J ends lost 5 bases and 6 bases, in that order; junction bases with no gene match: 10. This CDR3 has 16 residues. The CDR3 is CASSPPWTGGVDTQYF. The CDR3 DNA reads TGTGCCAGCAGCCCTCCCTGGACAGGGGGCGTCGATACGCAGTATTTT.

The CDR3: CSARDRVEQFF. CDR3 DNA sequence: TGCAGTGCTAGAGATCGCGTTGAGCAGTTCTTC. The chain is built from TRBV20-1 and TRBJ2-1; D gene uncertain. The CDR3 is 11 residues long. The germline V and J ends were trimmed by 0 bases and 9 bases, with 6 bases remaining between them. Germline V gene sequence: CDR1 DFQATT, CDR2 SNEGSKA (reference sequence).

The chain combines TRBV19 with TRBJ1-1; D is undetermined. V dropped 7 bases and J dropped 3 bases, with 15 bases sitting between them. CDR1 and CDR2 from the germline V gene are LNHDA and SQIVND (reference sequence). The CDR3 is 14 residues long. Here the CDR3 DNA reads TGTGCCAGTACCCGGCAACAGAAGTACACTGAAGCTTTCTTT. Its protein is CASTRQQKYTEAFF.

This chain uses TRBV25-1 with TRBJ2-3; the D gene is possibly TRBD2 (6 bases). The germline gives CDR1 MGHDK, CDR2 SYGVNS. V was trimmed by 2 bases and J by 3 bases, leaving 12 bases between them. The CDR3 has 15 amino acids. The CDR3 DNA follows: TGTGCCAGCAGTGAACTCGAGGGGAGGACAGATACGCAGTATTTT. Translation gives CASSELEGRTDTQYF.

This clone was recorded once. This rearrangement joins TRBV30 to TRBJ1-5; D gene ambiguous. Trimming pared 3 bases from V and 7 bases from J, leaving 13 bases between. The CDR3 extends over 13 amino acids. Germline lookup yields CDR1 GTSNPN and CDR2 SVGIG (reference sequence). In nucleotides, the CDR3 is TGTGCCTGGAGCTCTGGGAGGTTCCAGCCCCAGCATTTT. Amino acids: CAWSSGRFQPQHF.

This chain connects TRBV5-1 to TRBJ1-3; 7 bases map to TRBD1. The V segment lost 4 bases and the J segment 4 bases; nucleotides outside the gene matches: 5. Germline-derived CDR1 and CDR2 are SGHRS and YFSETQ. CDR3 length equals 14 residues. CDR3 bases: TGCGCCAGCAGCGAGGGGGCGCGGGGAAACACCATATATTTT. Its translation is CASSEGARGNTIYF.

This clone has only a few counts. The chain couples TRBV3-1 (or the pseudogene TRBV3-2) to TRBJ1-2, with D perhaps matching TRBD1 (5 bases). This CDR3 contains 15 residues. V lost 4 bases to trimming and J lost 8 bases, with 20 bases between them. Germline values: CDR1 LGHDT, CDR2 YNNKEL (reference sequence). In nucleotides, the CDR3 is TGTGCCAGCAGCCGAAAGTGGGCAGGGTCCATCGGCTACACCTTC. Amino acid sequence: CASSRKWAGSIGYTF.

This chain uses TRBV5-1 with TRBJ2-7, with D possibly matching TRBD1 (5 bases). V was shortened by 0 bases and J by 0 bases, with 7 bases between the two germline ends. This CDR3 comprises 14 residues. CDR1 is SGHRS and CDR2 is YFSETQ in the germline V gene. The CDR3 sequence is CASSLGTLSYEQYF. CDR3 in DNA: TGCGCCAGCAGCTTGGGGACACTCTCCTACGAGCAGTACTTC.

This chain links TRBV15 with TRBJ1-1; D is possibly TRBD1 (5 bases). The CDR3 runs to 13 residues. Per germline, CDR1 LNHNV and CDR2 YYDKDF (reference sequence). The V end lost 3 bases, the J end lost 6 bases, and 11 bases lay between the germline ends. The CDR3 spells CATSRGRGPEAFF. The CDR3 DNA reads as TGTGCCACCAGCAGGGGGCGAGGCCCTGAAGCTTTCTTT. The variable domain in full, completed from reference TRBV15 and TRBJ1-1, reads DAMVIQNPRYQVTQFGKPVTLSCSQTLNHNVMYWYQQKSSQAPKLLFHYYDKDFNNEADTPDNFQSRRPNTSFCFLDIRSPGLGDTAMYLCATSRGRGPEAFFGQGTRLTVV.